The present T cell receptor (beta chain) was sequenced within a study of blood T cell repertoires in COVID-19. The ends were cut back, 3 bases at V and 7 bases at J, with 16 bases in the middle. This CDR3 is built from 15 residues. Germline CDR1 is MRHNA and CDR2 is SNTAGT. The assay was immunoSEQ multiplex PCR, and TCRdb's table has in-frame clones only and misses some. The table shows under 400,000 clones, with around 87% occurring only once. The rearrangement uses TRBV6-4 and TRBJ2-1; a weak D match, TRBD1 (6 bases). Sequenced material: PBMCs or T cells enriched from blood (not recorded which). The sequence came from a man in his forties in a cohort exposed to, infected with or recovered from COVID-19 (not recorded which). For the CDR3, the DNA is TGTGCCAGCAGTGAAATGACAGGCCCCGGGAATGAGCAGTTCTTC. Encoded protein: CASSEMTGPGNEQFF.